A single sample gave rise to the 2 T cell receptor beta chains below, sequenced in a study of prognosis after radiotherapy for stage I lung cancer (dated by TCRdb to the early 2020s). Data came from an Illumina HiSeq 3000. The TCR beta CDR3 region was amplified from genomic DNA by two rounds of multiplex PCR. The first PCR round used primers specific to each TRBV and TRBJ gene, with sequences filed in Chinese patent CN105087789A. TCRdb took the public reads, trimmed them with fastp at Q25, ran MiXCR for clone calling and kept in-frame beta chains. CDR3 protein sequences are deduplicated, and each keeps its most common genes and DNA. This sample is represented by 20,000 or so distinct CDR3 sequences; around 46% of them were singletons. Approximately 31% of the sample comes from the top ten. The specimen was PBMCs, collected before or after stereotactic body radiation therapy (not recorded which). The receptor set was obtained from a donor over 45 with non-small cell lung cancer.

In its sample, this clonotype was seen many times. At one boundary the junction diverges from the germline segment, which might be a read error. The V and J genes are TRBV2 and TRBJ2-4; tentative D call: TRBD1 (5 bases). The germline gives CDR1 SNHLY, CDR2 FYNNEI. The CDR3 has 14 amino acids. The CDR3 nucleotides are TGTGCCAGCAGGGAAGGGGTAGCCAAAAACATTCAGTACTTC. Protein sequence: CASREGVAKNIQYF.

The rearrangement joins TRBV7-2 to TRBJ2-2; tentative D call: TRBD2 (6 bases). The CDR3 length is 18 residues. Germline loops: CDR1 SGHTA, CDR2 FQGNSA. V dropped 5 bases and J dropped 4 bases, with 23 bases sitting between them. CDR3 sequence reads: CASSHMRVFGSFTGELFF. As DNA, the CDR3 is TGTGCCAGCAGCCACATGCGGGTCTTCGGGAGTTTCACCGGGGAGCTGTTTTTT.